This TCR beta chain came from a study of T cells after yellow fever vaccination. TCRdb ran MiXCR on the 5' RACE reads and lists one entry per CDR3 protein. The sample lists 110,000 or so distinct CDR3 sequences; 7.2% were seen once. This CDR3 contains 16 residues. Trimming removed 6 bases from V and 2 bases from J; junction bases left unmatched: 6. This clonotype came up many times. The V call is TRBV12-3 or TRBV12-4, the J call TRBJ2-3; 12 nucleotides match TRBD2. Here the sequenced sample was CD4+ T cells sorted from PBMCs, taken approximately 40 days after the first yellow fever vaccination. The receptor comes from a man between 18 and 35 years old who received the YFV17D yellow fever vaccine. CDR3 protein: CASSLRLAGVTDTQYF. DNA for the CDR3: TGTGCCAGCAGCCTCAGACTAGCGGGGGTCACAGATACGCAGTATTTT.